This T cell receptor (beta chain) was captured in a study of Graves' ophthalmopathy and Graves' hyperthyroidism. This clonotype has at least ten counts. Amplification targeted the TCR beta CDR3 regions, with RNA transcripts as the source material. First-round RT-PCR with HTBI primers preceded a second-round multiplex PCR. In TCRdb, the multiplex PCR reads were re-called with MiXCR into one record per CDR3 protein. The data hold hundreds of thousands of distinct CDR3 sequences, with around 20% observed a single time. The V and J ends lost 4 bases and 6 bases respectively, with 10 bases between them. This CDR3 has 12 amino acids. Germline assignment: CDR1 SQVTM and CDR2 ANQGSEA. Newly diagnosed, the hyperthyroidism patients had under 2 months' duration and were aged 18 to 65. PBMCs were isolated from a roughly 9 ml sample of fresh peripheral blood.

V gene TRBV29-1 combines with J gene TRBJ1-5, with D perhaps TRBD1 (6 bases). The source material was peripheral blood. This sequence originates from a young woman with stable Graves' hyperthyroidism. The CDR3 region has the DNA TGCAGCGTTGGAGGGGGTTCTCAGCCCCAGCATTTT. Its translation: CSVGGGSQPQHF.